This TCR beta chain was sequenced in a study of blood T cells in healthy people across ages. Ranging in age from about 6 to 90, the donors were healthy Caucasian individuals from Russia. With each sample, at least 5 micrograms of total RNA were extracted. Alongside a J-beta primer mix, a sample-barcoded 5' primer served in a second PCR lasting roughly 6 to 11 cycles. TCRdb processed the 5' RACE reads anew with MiXCR; each CDR3 protein has one entry. This table holds 650,000 to 1,000,000 distinct CDR3 sequences, roughly 40% found once. About this clonotype: What it recognizes is unknown.

Germline CDR1 reads SGHRS; CDR2 reads YFSETQ. The CDR3 loop spans 18 amino acids. Trimming cost V 1 base and J 1 base; bases outside gene matches: 8. Study results and limitations: There was no known CMV status for donors, so expanded clonotype changes were possibly confounded. More naive CD4+ cells and higher diversity marked long-lived donors relative to aged donors.

The sequence was collected from a man aged 18 to 35 in good health. Sequencing used blood. The chain has TRBV5-1 and TRBJ2-3; 11 bases map to TRBD2. The CDR3 DNA reads as TGCGCCAGCAGCTTGACCGTGGGTAGCGGGGGGGGCACAGATACGCAGTATTTT. This translates into CASSLTVGSGGGTDTQYF.